This T cell receptor beta chain came from a study of OX40 agonist ivuxolimab in advanced cancers. Study details: Ivuxolimab is an agonistic anti-OX40 (CD134) antibody, and patients were treated with it. Prior checkpoint blockade (anti-PD-1, anti-PD-L1 or anti-CTLA-4) was permitted; approximately 44% had it.

This clone was found once. Within the sample, other DNA sequences also encode this same CDR3. Blood got drawn at baseline, again on cycle 4 day 1, and then on cycle 7 day 1. The table came from immunoSEQ multiplex PCR; TCRdb's copy has only in-frame clones and leaves some out. The sample includes around 82,000 clones, 85% to 90% of them seen just once. The source is an adult with an advanced solid tumor such as melanoma, head and neck, liver or kidney cancer. The sequenced sample was CD4+ or CD8+ T cells sorted from blood, obtained in a trial of the OX40 agonist ivuxolimab.

CDR3 nucleotides: TGTGCCAGCAGCGCCACAGGAGCAGGTAGTGAAAAACTGTTTTTT. Amino acid sequence: CASSATGAGSEKLFF. The chain employs TRBV9 and TRBJ1-4, with D possibly TRBD1 on 5 matching bases. CDR3 size: 15 residues. V was cut by 3 bases and J by 7 bases, with 16 bases left in between. Germline loops: CDR1 SGDLS, CDR2 YYNGEE.